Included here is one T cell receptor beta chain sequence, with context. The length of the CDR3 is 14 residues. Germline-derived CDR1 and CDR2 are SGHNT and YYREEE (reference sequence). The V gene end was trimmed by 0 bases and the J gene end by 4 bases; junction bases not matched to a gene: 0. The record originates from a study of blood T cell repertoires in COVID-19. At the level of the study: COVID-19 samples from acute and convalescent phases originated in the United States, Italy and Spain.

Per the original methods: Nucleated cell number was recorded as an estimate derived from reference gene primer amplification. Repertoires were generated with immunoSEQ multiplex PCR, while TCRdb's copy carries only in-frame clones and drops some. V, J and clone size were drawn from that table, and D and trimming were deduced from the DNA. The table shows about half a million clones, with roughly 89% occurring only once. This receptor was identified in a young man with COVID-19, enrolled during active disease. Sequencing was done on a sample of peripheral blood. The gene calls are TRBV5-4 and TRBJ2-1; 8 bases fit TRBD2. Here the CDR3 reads CASSLGLAYNEQFF. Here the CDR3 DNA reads TGTGCCAGCAGCTTGGGACTAGCGTACAATGAGCAGTTCTTC. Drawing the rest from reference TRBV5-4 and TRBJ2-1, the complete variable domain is ETGVTQSPTHLIKTRGQQVTLRCSSQSGHNTVSWYQQALGQGPQFIFQYYREEENGRGNFPPRFSGLQFPNYSSELNVNALELDDSALYLCASSLGLAYNEQFFGPGTRLTVL.